This TCR beta chain was observed in a study of T cell changes during pregnancy in multiple sclerosis. Data came from immunoSEQ multiplex PCR; TCRdb stores just in-frame clones and leaves some out. The table records some 93,000 clones, roughly 91% of them present only once. Specimen: peripheral blood, collected after pregnancy. The receptor was derived from a female donor in good health, enrolled as a control in a pregnancy study.

The CDR3 region has the DNA TGTGCCAGCAGATCCGCAGGGGGGCCGATCAGGTCCTACGAGCAGTACTTC. Translation gives CASRSAGGPIRSYEQYF. The chain uses TRBV7-2 and TRBJ2-7; D perhaps matches TRBD1 (7 bases). The CDR3 length is 17 residues. Germline CDR1 SGHTA, CDR2 FQGNSA. V was cut by 6 bases and J by 1 base, with 22 bases left in between.